This TCR beta chain was found in a study of PD-1 blockade in classical Hodgkin lymphoma. Every patient had relapsed following autologous stem cell transplantation, and cohorts differed in brentuximab vedotin exposure. Magnetic negative selection of thawed PBMCs was the method by which CD4+ T cells were purified. The CDR3 spans 17 residues. Germline V lookup: CDR1 SEHNR, CDR2 FQNEAQ (reference sequence). V was trimmed by 0 bases and J by 1 base, leaving 12 bases between them. Assay: immunoSEQ multiplex PCR; the TCRdb copy retains only in-frame clones and omits some. Here the sample spans 25,000 to 30,000 clones, 70% to 80% being singletons. Study-wide points: Why repertoires differed is undefined; disease activity or prior therapy possibly contributed. CD4+ but not CD8+ TCR diversity rose significantly by C4D1.

This clone turned up a few times. Its antigen remains unidentified. The origin of this receptor is a human donor with classical Hodgkin lymphoma. The sample consisted of CD4+ T cells from blood, taken at baseline. J is TRBJ2-2 and V is TRBV7-9; D is ambiguous. The CDR3 spells CASSLAFETKNTGELFF. CDR3 sequence (DNA): TGTGCCAGCAGCTTAGCTTTCGAGACAAAGAACACCGGGGAGCTGTTTTTT.